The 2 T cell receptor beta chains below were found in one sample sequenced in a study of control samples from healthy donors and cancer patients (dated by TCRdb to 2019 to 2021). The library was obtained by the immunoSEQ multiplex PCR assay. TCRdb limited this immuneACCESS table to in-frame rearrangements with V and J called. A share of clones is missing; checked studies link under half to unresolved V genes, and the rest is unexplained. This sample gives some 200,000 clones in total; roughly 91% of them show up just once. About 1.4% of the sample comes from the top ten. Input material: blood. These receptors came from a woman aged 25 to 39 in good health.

CDR3 sequence (DNA): TGTGCCAGCAGCTTTCAGACAGGGGTGGAGACCCAGTACTTC. It yields the protein CASSFQTGVETQYF. The chain has TRBV7-9 and TRBJ2-5; 8 bases fit TRBD1. CDR1 is SEHNR, CDR2 FQNEAQ, per germline (reference sequence). The CDR3 runs 14 residues. V lost 3 bases and J lost 5; bases outside the gene matches: 5.

The chain's CDR3 is CASSRLLSSYNSPLHF. CDR3 sequence (DNA): TGTGCCAGCAGCCGACTACTGAGCTCCTATAATTCACCCCTCCACTTT. The V gene is TRBV13, the J gene TRBJ1-6, with D hard to call. Trimming removed 5 bases at V and 0 bases at J, with 11 bases between. The germline CDR1 and CDR2 sequences are PRHDT and FYEKMQ (reference sequence). The CDR3 runs to 16 residues.